This entry lists 19 T cell receptor beta chains sequenced from one sample in a study of shared clonotypes between healthy human individuals. The data were produced by immunoSEQ multiplex PCR, yet TCRdb's version contains in-frame clones alone and is incomplete. The profile shows 2 million to 2.5 million clones, approximately 90% of them singletons. The sequencing input was naive CD4+ T cells from PBMCs. Specified subset: CD45RA+ positively selected. The receptor source for this set is a young man in good health. Some clones in this sample may be carry-over from other donors' samples.

With regard to this clone: The same CDR3 can be traced to other DNA sequences in this sample. V and J are TRBV18 and TRBJ2-7, with D perhaps matching TRBD2 (6 bases). V lost 2 bases and J 0 bases, leaving 8 bases between the germline ends. The CDR3 has 14 residues. Germline V gene sequence: CDR1 KGHSH, CDR2 LQKENI. The chain's CDR3 is CASSPGTASYEQYF. CDR3 DNA sequence: TGTGCCAGCTCACCAGGGACTGCCTCCTACGAGCAGTACTTC.

This chain links TRBV9 with TRBJ1-2, with a tentative D call TRBD1 (6 bases). V shed 3 bases and J shed 8 bases, with 11 bases lying between them. This CDR3 region has 12 residues. Germline V lookup: CDR1 SGDLS, CDR2 YYNGEE. The DNA for the CDR3 is TGTGCCAGCAGCGCACAGGGATGGGGCTACACCTTC. Translating it yields CASSAQGWGYTF.

This chain uses TRBV2 with TRBJ1-1, with D maybe TRBD1 (5 bases). This CDR3 region has 13 residues. CDR1 and CDR2 from the germline V gene are SNHLY and FYNNEI. V was clipped by 4 bases and J by 5 bases, with 11 bases between them. CDR3 nucleotides: TGTGCCAGCAGTGGCGCCGGGGGGACTGAAGCTTTCTTT. Protein product: CASSGAGGTEAFF.

A word on this clone: Other DNA variants within this sample encode the same CDR3. The chain recombines TRBV5-1 with TRBJ1-2, with D hard to call. Germline V gives CDR1 SGHRS, CDR2 YFSETQ. The CDR3 sequence is 13 residues long. Trimming cost V 4 bases and J 0 bases, with 7 bases left between them. The CDR3, as DNA: TGCGCCAGCAGCCTGACAACTAACTATGGCTACACCTTC. Residues: CASSLTTNYGYTF.

The chain employs TRBV9 and TRBJ2-7; a possible D gene is TRBD1 (5 bases). The germline CDR1 and CDR2 sequences are SGDLS and YYNGEE. The CDR3 is made up of 13 amino acids. V dropped 4 bases and J dropped 0 bases, with 8 bases sitting between them. CDR3 in amino acids: CASSPDSSYEQYF. CDR3 nucleotides: TGTGCCAGCAGCCCCGACAGCTCCTACGAGCAGTACTTC.

The chain is built from TRBV15 and TRBJ2-1; 8 bases fit TRBD2. Germline lookup yields CDR1 LNHNV and CDR2 YYDKDF (reference sequence). J lost 0 bases, V lost 3 bases, and 10 bases had no gene match. CDR3 length equals 18 residues. The CDR3 reads CATSSASGRPSSYNEQFF. The CDR3 nucleotides read TGTGCCACCAGCAGTGCTAGCGGGCGACCTAGCTCCTACAATGAGCAGTTCTTC.

As concerns this clone: The sample carries other DNA sequences with the same CDR3. The V and J genes are TRBV5-1 and TRBJ2-7; 9 bases fit TRBD1. Germline CDR1 reads SGHRS; CDR2 reads YFSETQ. The CDR3 sequence is 15 residues long. The J segment lost 3 bases and the V segment lost 2 bases, leaving 6 bases of the junction unmatched. The CDR3 region is CASSFGTGPLYEQYF. Written as DNA, the CDR3 is TGCGCCAGCAGCTTCGGGACAGGGCCCCTCTACGAGCAGTACTTC.

This clone was seen once. The rearrangement links TRBV6-1 to TRBJ2-2, with 7 positions matching TRBD2. The V gene's germline CDR1 is MNHNS and CDR2 SASEGT. CDR3 length: 16 amino acids. V was clipped by 3 bases and J by 2 bases; unmatched bases: 6. CDR3 nucleotides: TGTGCCAGCAGTGATCGGGGGACTACTAACACCGGGGAGCTGTTTTTT. This codes for CASSDRGTTNTGELFF.

This chain joins TRBV27 and TRBJ1-2; the D gene is possibly TRBD1 (5 bases). The CDR3 loop spans 13 amino acids. Germline CDR1 MNHEY, CDR2 SMNVEV (reference sequence). The germline V and J ends were trimmed by 4 bases and 4 bases, with 10 bases remaining between them. Written as DNA, the CDR3 is TGTGCCAGCAGTTCCAGGGCCGGCTATGGCTACACCTTC. Its translation: CASSSRAGYGYTF.

The CDR3 region is CASSRQGAVRGYTF. In DNA form, the CDR3 reads TGTGCCAGCAGTAGACAGGGGGCCGTCCGTGGCTACACCTTC. The rearrangement joins TRBV28 to TRBJ1-2; TRBD1 aligns across 10 bases. The ends lost 5 bases at V and 7 bases at J; junction bases unmatched: 7. Germline values: CDR1 MDHEN, CDR2 SYDVKM. The CDR3 is 14 residues long.

The chain carries TRBV5-1 and TRBJ2-2; maybe TRBD2 (5 bases). The CDR3 spans 17 residues. Between the trimmed V and J ends, which lost 0 bases and 0 bases, there was a span of 12 bases. Per germline, CDR1 SGHRS and CDR2 YFSETQ. The CDR3 sequence is CASSLVRGETNTGELFF. The CDR3 region has the DNA TGCGCCAGCAGCTTGGTTCGGGGTGAAACGAACACCGGGGAGCTGTTTTTT.

This clone has a single count. The chain couples TRBV27 to TRBJ2-5, with D uncertain. The CDR3 sequence is 11 residues long. Germline V lookup: CDR1 MNHEY, CDR2 SMNVEV (reference sequence). Trimming stripped 6 bases from V and 3 bases from J, with 5 bases between. The CDR3 reads CASSREETQYF. CDR3 bases: TGTGCCAGCAGCCGCGAAGAGACCCAGTACTTC.

DNA of the CDR3: TGTGCCAGCAGACCCGGGACTAGCGGGTCGCAGTTCTTC. It yields the protein CASRPGTSGSQFF. The chain links TRBV28 to TRBJ2-1, with 12 bases that match TRBD2. The CDR3 is 13 residues long. J was trimmed by 12 bases and V by 6 bases; bases with no gene match: 6. From germline, CDR1 is MDHEN and CDR2 SYDVKM.

V usage is TRBV7-6 and J usage is TRBJ2-2; 9 bases match TRBD1. Germline assignment: CDR1 SGHVS and CDR2 FNYEAQ. The V and J ends lost 5 bases and 4 bases, in that order; junction bases with no gene match: 8. This CDR3 has 16 amino acids. The CDR3 protein is CASSVTGGAGTGELFF. The CDR3 bases are TGTGCCAGCAGCGTTACAGGGGGCGCGGGCACCGGGGAGCTGTTTTTT.

The chain joins TRBV5-1 to TRBJ2-4, with TRBD1 matching 7 bases. Germline values: CDR1 SGHRS, CDR2 YFSETQ. The CDR3 is made up of 15 amino acids. J lost 5 bases, V lost 2 bases, and 7 bases had no gene match. CDR3 sequence (DNA): TGCGCCAGCAGCTTAACACCGGGACAGCAAAACATTCAGTACTTC. As protein: CASSLTPGQQNIQYF.

This clone was seen only once. The rearrangement uses TRBV7-9 and TRBJ1-1; D is unclear. V was trimmed by 8 bases and J by 1 base, leaving 23 bases between them. Per germline, CDR1 SEHNR and CDR2 FQNEAQ (reference sequence). The CDR3 totals 17 residues. The DNA for the CDR3 is TGTGCCAGCCGTCCACGTCCGGGAAGCGGGAGGAACACTGAAGCTTTCTTT. Protein sequence: CASRPRPGSGRNTEAFF.

The chain is built from TRBV2 and TRBJ2-5; 8 bases align to TRBD1. This CDR3 spans 13 amino acids. Germline loops: CDR1 SNHLY, CDR2 FYNNEI. The junction had 6 bases not matched to a gene; V was cut back by 1 base and J by 11 bases. The CDR3 here is CASSEVAGGRQYF. In nucleotides, the CDR3 is TGTGCCAGCAGTGAAGTTGCAGGGGGCCGTCAGTACTTC.

Worth noting for this clone: This sample also contains other DNA sequences that code for the same CDR3. The chain has TRBV5-4 and TRBJ2-7; a weak D match, TRBD1 (6 bases). Trimming removed 2 bases at V and 2 bases at J, with 8 bases between. CDR3 length: 13 residues. Germline values: CDR1 SGHNT, CDR2 YYREEE (reference sequence). In DNA form, the CDR3 reads TGTGCCAGCAGCTTAACAGGGACCTACGAGCAGTACTTC. Amino acid sequence: CASSLTGTYEQYF.

The chain recombines TRBV6-1 with TRBJ2-1; 8 positions agree with TRBD2. Germline assignment: CDR1 MNHNS and CDR2 SASEGT. V lost 7 bases and J lost 7; bases outside the gene matches: 9. The CDR3 extends over 14 amino acids. The CDR3 region has the DNA TGTGCCAGCACCGACCCGGGGGGGGTAAATGAGCAGTTCTTC. Protein sequence: CASTDPGGVNEQFF.